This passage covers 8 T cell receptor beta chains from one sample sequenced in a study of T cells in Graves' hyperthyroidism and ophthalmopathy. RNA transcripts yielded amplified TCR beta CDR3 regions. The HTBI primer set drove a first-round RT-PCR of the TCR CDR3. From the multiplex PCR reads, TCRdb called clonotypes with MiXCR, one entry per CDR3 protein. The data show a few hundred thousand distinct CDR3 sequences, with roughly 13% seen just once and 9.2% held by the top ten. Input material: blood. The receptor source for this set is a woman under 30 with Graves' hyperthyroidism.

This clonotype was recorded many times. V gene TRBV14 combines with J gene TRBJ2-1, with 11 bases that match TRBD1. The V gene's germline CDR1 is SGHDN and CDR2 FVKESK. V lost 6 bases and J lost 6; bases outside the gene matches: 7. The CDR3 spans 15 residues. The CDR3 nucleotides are TGTGCCAGCAGTTCCAGGGACAGGGGGGGCAATGAGCAGTTCTTC. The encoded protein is CASSSRDRGGNEQFF.

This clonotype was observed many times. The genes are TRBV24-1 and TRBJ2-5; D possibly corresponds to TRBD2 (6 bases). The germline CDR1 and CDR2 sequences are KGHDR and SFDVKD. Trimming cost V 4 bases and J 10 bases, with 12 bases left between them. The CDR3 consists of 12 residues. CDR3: CATSDTSGDQYF. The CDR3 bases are TGTGCCACCAGTGACACGTCGGGAGACCAGTACTTC.

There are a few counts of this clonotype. CDR3 sequence reads: CASSQLPGLAETDTQYF. CDR3 sequence (DNA): TGCGCCAGCAGCCAACTACCGGGACTAGCGGAAACAGATACGCAGTATTTT. V usage is TRBV4-1 and J usage is TRBJ2-3; 11 positions agree with TRBD2. Germline V gene sequence: CDR1 MGHRA, CDR2 YSYEKL. The CDR3 length is 17 residues. V lost 2 bases and J lost 3; bases outside the gene matches: 7.

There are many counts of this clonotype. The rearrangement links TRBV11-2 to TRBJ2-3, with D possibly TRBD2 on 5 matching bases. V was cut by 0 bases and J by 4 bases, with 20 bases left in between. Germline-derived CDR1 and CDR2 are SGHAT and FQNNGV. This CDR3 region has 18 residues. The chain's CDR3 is CASSLEGETGTLADTQYF. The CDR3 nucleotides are TGTGCCAGCAGCTTAGAGGGCGAGACGGGAACCCTCGCAGATACGCAGTATTTT. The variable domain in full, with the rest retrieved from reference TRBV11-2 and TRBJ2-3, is EAGVAQSPRYKIIEKRQSVAFWCNPISGHATLYWYQQILGQGPKLLIQFQNNGVVDDSQLPKDRFSAERLKGVDSTLKIQPAKLEDSAVYLCASSLEGETGTLADTQYFGPGTRLTVL.

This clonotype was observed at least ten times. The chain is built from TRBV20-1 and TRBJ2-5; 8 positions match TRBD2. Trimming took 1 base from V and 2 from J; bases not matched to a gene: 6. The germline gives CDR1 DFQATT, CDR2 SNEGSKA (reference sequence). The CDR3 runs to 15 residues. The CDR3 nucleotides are TGCAGTGCTAGAGCAGCGGGAGCCTTTCAAGAGACCCAGTACTTC. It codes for CSARAAGAFQETQYF.

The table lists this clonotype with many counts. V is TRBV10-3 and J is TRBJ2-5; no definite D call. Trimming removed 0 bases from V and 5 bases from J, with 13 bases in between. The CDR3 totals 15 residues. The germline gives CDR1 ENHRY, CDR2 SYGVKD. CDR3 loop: CAISESTVGPETQYF. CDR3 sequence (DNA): TGTGCCATCAGTGAGTCTACTGTAGGCCCGGAGACCCAGTACTTC.

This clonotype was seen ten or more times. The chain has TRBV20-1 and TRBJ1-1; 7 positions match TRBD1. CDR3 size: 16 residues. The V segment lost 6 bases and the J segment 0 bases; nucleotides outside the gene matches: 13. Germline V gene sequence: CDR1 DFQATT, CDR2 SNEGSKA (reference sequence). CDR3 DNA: TGCAGTGCCAGGAAGCGGACAGGACTCATGAACACTGAAGCTTTCTTT. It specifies CSARKRTGLMNTEAFF.

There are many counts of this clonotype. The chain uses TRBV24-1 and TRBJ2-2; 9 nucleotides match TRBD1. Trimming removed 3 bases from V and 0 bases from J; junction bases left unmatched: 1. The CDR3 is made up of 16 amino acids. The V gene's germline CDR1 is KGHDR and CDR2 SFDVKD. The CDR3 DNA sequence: TGTGCCACCAGTGATACAGGGGGCTCGAACACCGGGGAGCTGTTTTTT. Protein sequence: CATSDTGGSNTGELFF.